This T cell receptor (beta chain) emerged from a study of T cells after yellow fever vaccination. In the study overall: The SMART-Seq v4 Ultra Low Input method served to prepare the low-cell-number fractions.

CDR3 length equals 12 residues. The ends lost 3 bases at V and 8 bases at J; junction bases unmatched: 5. The V gene's germline CDR1 is GTSNPN and CDR2 SVGIG (reference sequence). For TCR, cDNA came from 5'RACE template switching, which added a universal primer site and UMIs. TCRdb ran MiXCR on the 5' RACE reads and lists one entry per CDR3 protein. The sample has around 320,000 distinct CDR3 sequences, under 9% seen once; the top ten hold about 3%. Overall study findings and caveats: Repertoires sorted by FACS could include abundant clonotypes that are contaminants from the bulk population. Relatively few clonotypes were ones that appeared in both CD4 and CD8 compartments.

To note about this clonotype: Its antigen is not identified.

The TCR was taken from a man between 18 and 29 years old who received the YFV17D yellow fever vaccine. The sequenced sample was CD4+ T cells sorted from PBMCs, obtained 5 days after the yellow fever booster vaccination. V gene TRBV30 combines with J gene TRBJ1-2; 8 bases match TRBD1. The DNA of the CDR3 is TGTGCCTGGAGACTTGACAGGGGCGGCTACACCTTC. Encoded protein: CAWRLDRGGYTF. Together with reference TRBV30 and TRBJ1-2, the CDR3 gives the full variable domain: SQTIHQWPATLVQPVGSPLSLECTVEGTSNPNLYWYRQAAGRGLQLLFYSVGIGQISSEVPQNLSASRPQDRQFILSSKKLLLSDSGFYLCAWRLDRGGYTFGSGTRLTVV.